Each of the 16 T cell receptor beta chains below was sequenced from the same sample in a study of technical replicates of blood from a handful of donors. Only in-frame clones appear in the TCRdb table, and some are missing; sequencing was by immunoSEQ multiplex PCR. Among tens of thousands of clones listed, around 94% were seen once. Sequences were obtained from T cells isolated from PBMCs. The receptors come from a human donor in good health.

The chain employs TRBV18 and TRBJ2-7; 7 nucleotides agree with TRBD2. Germline V CDR1 and CDR2: KGHSH, LQKENI. J gave up 5 bases and V 2 bases, and 15 bases lay outside the gene matches. The CDR3 contains 17 residues. The CDR3: CASSPSGRAGVKDEQYF. CDR3 DNA: TGTGCCAGCTCACCATCGGGGAGGGCGGGGGTAAAGGACGAGCAGTACTTC.

The genes are TRBV28 and TRBJ1-2; D call uncertain. Germline V gene lookup returns CDR1 MDHEN and CDR2 SYDVKM. This CDR3 has 13 amino acids. V was clipped by 6 bases and J by 3 bases, with 11 bases between them. CDR3 DNA: TGTGCCAGCAGCCTAGCGACCTACTATGGCTACACCTTC. Translating gives CASSLATYYGYTF.

This clone was counted a single time. This chain links TRBV27 with TRBJ2-1, with TRBD2 identical over 8 bases. V trimming: 6 bases; J trimming: 3 bases; junction bases outside the gene matches: 4. The CDR3 is made up of 14 amino acids. Germline V gene data show CDR1 as MNHEY and CDR2 as SMNVEV (reference sequence). CDR3 in DNA: TGTGCCAGCAGCACTAGCGGAGACTACAATGAGCAGTTCTTC. Translating it yields CASSTSGDYNEQFF.

This clone was seen a handful of times. The chain carries TRBV6-6 and TRBJ2-7, with 11 bases fitting TRBD1. J was trimmed by 3 bases and V by 7 bases; bases with no gene match: 5. CDR3 length equals 14 residues. The germline gives CDR1 MNHNY, CDR2 SVGAGI (reference sequence). The CDR3 sequence: CASNPGTGGYEQYF. The CDR3 DNA sequence: TGTGCCAGCAACCCCGGGACAGGGGGCTACGAGCAGTACTTC.

The rearrangement joins TRBV18 to TRBJ2-7; 10 bases agree with TRBD2. The germline V gene has CDR1 KGHSH and CDR2 LQKENI. Trimming at V came to 2 bases and at J to 4 bases, leaving 8 bases not matched to a gene. The CDR3 spans 16 residues. Here the CDR3 DNA reads TGTGCCAGCTCACCATACTCCGGGACTAGCGTTTACGAGCAGTACTTC. It codes for CASSPYSGTSVYEQYF.

This clone was seen a handful of times. CDR3: CASSDNVNLKNYGYTF. The CDR3 region has the DNA TGTGCCAGCAGTGATAATGTCAACTTGAAGAACTATGGCTACACCTTC. The rearrangement links TRBV25-1 to TRBJ1-2; D unclear. Germline assignment: CDR1 MGHDK and CDR2 SYGVNS. The CDR3 consists of 16 residues. The V and J ends lost 3 bases and 2 bases respectively, with 16 bases between them.

The rearrangement joins TRBV28 to TRBJ1-4; the D gene is possibly TRBD1 (5 bases). V lost 9 bases, J lost 8 bases, and 19 bases lay in between. The CDR3 totals 14 residues. The V gene's germline CDR1 is MDHEN and CDR2 SYDVKM. In DNA form, the CDR3 reads TGTGCCAGTCTGCAGGGTCCCAAAAGGGAAAAACTGTTTTTT. Its translation is CASLQGPKREKLFF.

This chain connects TRBV5-1 to TRBJ1-1, with D possibly matching TRBD1 (5 bases). The V end lost 9 bases, the J end lost 0 bases, and 12 bases lay between the germline ends. Germline-derived CDR1 and CDR2 are SGHRS and YFSETQ. The CDR3 contains 13 residues. The chain's CDR3 is CATSTEVNTEAFF. The CDR3 DNA follows: TGCGCCACCTCGACAGAAGTGAACACTGAAGCTTTCTTT.

This clone was counted a single time. This sequence joins TRBV4-1 and TRBJ2-2; TRBD1 matches 9 bases. This CDR3 is 17 amino acids long. Germline lookup yields CDR1 MGHRA and CDR2 YSYEKL. J gave up 3 bases and V 0 bases, and 5 bases lay outside the gene matches. The CDR3 DNA reads TGCGCCAGCAGCCAAGATAAGGACAGGGGAGACACCGGGGAGCTGTTTTTT. Its translation: CASSQDKDRGDTGELFF.

The count of this clone is one. The V call is TRBV19, the J call TRBJ1-5; D gene unclear. V lost 6 bases and J 4 bases, leaving 22 bases between the germline ends. Germline lookup yields CDR1 LNHDA and CDR2 SQIVND (reference sequence). The CDR3 is made up of 17 amino acids. The chain's CDR3 is CASSVGTATSENQPQHF. CDR3 nucleotides: TGTGCCAGTAGCGTGGGTACAGCCACTTCAGAAAATCAGCCCCAGCATTTT.

The chain has TRBV9 and TRBJ2-3, with a tentative D call TRBD1 (5 bases). Germline V gene data show CDR1 as SGDLS and CDR2 as YYNGEE. The CDR3 has 13 amino acids. Deletions cut 3 bases from V and 4 bases from J, with 9 bases between. The CDR3 nucleotides read TGTGCCAGCAGCGAGCAGGGTTCAGATACGCAGTATTTT. Protein product: CASSEQGSDTQYF.

The sample holds one count of this clone. The rearrangement links TRBV4-1 to TRBJ2-1, with D unclear. V was clipped by 0 bases and J by 2 bases, with 11 bases between them. The CDR3 spans 16 residues. CDR1 is MGHRA and CDR2 is YSYEKL in the germline V gene. In DNA, the CDR3 is TGCGCCAGCAGCCAAGACCCGCGGTTGGCCTACAATGAGCAGTTCTTC. Its protein is CASSQDPRLAYNEQFF.

V is TRBV5-1 and J is TRBJ2-7; 7 bases line up with TRBD1. This CDR3 has 13 residues. Losses at the gene ends were 1 base for V and 2 bases for J; bases not matched to a gene: 0. Germline CDR1 is SGHRS and CDR2 is YFSETQ. In nucleotides, the CDR3 is TGCGCCAGCAGCTTGCAGGGGGCCTACGAGCAGTACTTC. Translated: CASSLQGAYEQYF.

The rearrangement uses TRBV10-1 and TRBJ2-7, with TRBD1 matching 9 bases. The germline gives CDR1 WNHNN, CDR2 SYGVQD (reference sequence). This CDR3 has 12 residues. V was pared by 8 bases and J by 11 bases, with 10 bases of the junction left unmatched. For the CDR3, the DNA is TGCGCCAGCTCAAGAGACAGGGGGGAAGAGTACTTC. It yields the protein CASSRDRGEEYF.

The rearrangement uses TRBV20-1 and TRBJ1-1; tentative D call: TRBD1 (6 bases). This CDR3 region has 11 residues. V was cut by 1 base and J by 9 bases, with 9 bases left in between. Germline V gives CDR1 DFQATT, CDR2 SNEGSKA (reference sequence). The CDR3 is CSARVGAQAFF. CDR3 nucleotide sequence: TGCAGTGCTAGAGTGGGGGCTCAAGCTTTCTTT.

This clone was counted between two and nine times. The rearrangement uses TRBV4-1 and TRBJ2-7; tentatively, D is TRBD2 (6 bases). V lost 1 base, J lost 0 bases, and 10 bases lay in between. The CDR3 covers 15 residues. Germline V gene sequence: CDR1 MGHRA, CDR2 YSYEKL. CDR3 bases: TGCGCCAGCAGCCAAGCCCGGCGGGACTCCTACGAGCAGTACTTC. This codes for CASSQARRDSYEQYF.